The 14 T cell receptor beta chains listed next were all sequenced from one sample in a study of OX40 agonist ivuxolimab in advanced cancers. Some clones are missing from TCRdb's copy, which holds only in-frame ones; the method was immunoSEQ multiplex PCR. The sample carries under 25,000 clones, around 67% recorded once. The sequences come from CD4+ or CD8+ T cells sorted from blood, collected in a trial of the OX40 agonist ivuxolimab. These receptors all come from an adult with an advanced solid tumor such as melanoma, head and neck, liver or kidney cancer.

The chain uses TRBV27 and TRBJ2-7; 9 nucleotides line up with TRBD1. V dropped 5 bases and J dropped 6; count of bases not matched to a gene: 14. Germline V gene sequence: CDR1 MNHEY, CDR2 SMNVEV (reference sequence). This CDR3 is 16 amino acids long. This chain's CDR3 is CASSRGDRESLVEQYF. The CDR3 DNA is TGTGCCAGCAGTCGAGGGGACAGGGAAAGTCTAGTCGAGCAGTACTTC.

The chain uses TRBV4-3 and TRBJ1-1; D is uncertain. The CDR3 length is 15 residues. Germline V gene lookup returns CDR1 LGHNA and CDR2 YSLEER. V was pared by 0 bases and J by 0 bases, with 8 bases between. CDR3 in amino acids: CASSQDGLMNTEAFF. CDR3 sequence (DNA): TGCGCCAGCAGCCAAGATGGGCTAATGAACACTGAAGCTTTCTTT.

This chain connects TRBV6-5 to TRBJ1-6; possibly TRBD1 for D (5 bases). The CDR3 runs 15 residues. V was cut by 5 bases and J by 5 bases, with 13 bases left in between. Germline V CDR1 and CDR2: MNHEY, SVGAGI. CDR3 in amino acids: CASSHRDGDNSPLHF. The CDR3 DNA sequence: TGTGCCAGCAGTCACCGGGACGGGGATAATTCACCCCTCCACTTT.

This clone was recorded once. The DNA for the CDR3 is TGTGCCAGTAGTATATTTAGCCACAATGAGCAGTTCTTC. It specifies CASSIFSHNEQFF. The rearrangement uses TRBV19 and TRBJ2-1; D call uncertain. CDR3 length: 13 amino acids. Germline assignment: CDR1 LNHDA and CDR2 SQIVND (reference sequence). Trimming took off 2 bases at V and 5 bases at J, with 7 bases between the two ends.

As for this clone: One end of the junction fails to match germline, which may point to a read error. The chain combines TRBV7-3 with TRBJ2-7, with TRBD1 matching over 9 bases. This CDR3 region has 13 residues. The V gene's germline CDR1 is SGHTA and CDR2 FQGTGA. CDR3 residues: CANSPDRGYEQYF. The DNA for the CDR3 is TGTGCCAACAGCCCCGACAGGGGGTACGAGCAGTACTTC.

This clone has only a few counts. The chain links TRBV19 to TRBJ2-1; tentatively, D is TRBD1 (5 bases). CDR3 length: 15 amino acids. V lost 0 bases, J lost 5 bases, and 11 bases lay in between. Germline CDR1 and CDR2: LNHDA and SQIVND (reference sequence). The CDR3 region is CASSIDGTGHNEQFF. The CDR3 bases are TGTGCCAGTAGTATAGATGGCACAGGCCACAATGAGCAGTTCTTC.

This rearrangement joins TRBV7-8 to TRBJ2-2; the match to TRBD1 covers 9 bases. The length of the CDR3 is 16 residues. Germline trimming cut 3 bases from V and 6 bases from J; bases unmatched to any gene: 8. Germline V CDR1 and CDR2: SGHVS, FQNEAQ. The CDR3 is CASSFLDRGAPGELFF. The CDR3 nucleotides read TGTGCCAGCAGCTTCCTAGACAGGGGGGCGCCCGGGGAGCTGTTTTTT.

The genes are TRBV12-5 and TRBJ1-1; 8 bases align to TRBD1. There are 11 residues in the CDR3. Germline V CDR1 and CDR2: LGHNT, FRNRAP. V dropped 5 bases and J dropped 11; count of bases not matched to a gene: 4. In DNA, the CDR3 is TGTGCTAGTGGTGTGACAGGGGAGGCTTTCTTT. It yields the protein CASGVTGEAFF. Complete variable domain (other parts from reference TRBV12-5 and TRBJ1-1): DARVTQTPRHKVTEMGQEVTMRCQPILGHNTVFWYRQTMMQGLELLAYFRNRAPLDDSGMPKDRFSAEMPDATLATLKIQPSEPRDSAVYFCASGVTGEAFFGQGTRLTVV.

The chain couples TRBV7-9 to TRBJ2-5; either TRBD1 or TRBD2 may fit D (5 bases each). CDR1 is SEHNR and CDR2 is FQNEAQ in the germline V gene (reference sequence). Trimming removed 2 bases from V and 5 bases from J, with 9 bases in between. This CDR3 has 13 residues. The CDR3 spells CASSLPGAETQYF. CDR3 sequence (DNA): TGTGCCAGCAGCTTACCCGGGGCGGAGACCCAGTACTTC. The full variable domain, with the rest looked up from reference TRBV7-9 and TRBJ2-5, is DTGVSQNPRHKITKRGQNVTFRCDPISEHNRLYWYRQTLGQGPEFLTYFQNEAQLEKSRLLSDRFSAERPKGSFSTLEIQRTEQGDSAMYLCASSLPGAETQYFGPGTRLLVL.

This clone has a handful of counts. CDR3 nucleotide sequence: TGTGCCAGCGGTACAGGGGGCCCGGCTGAAGCTTTCTTT. Translated: CASGTGGPAEAFF. This rearrangement joins TRBV5-5 to TRBJ1-1, with 9 bases matching TRBD1. The germline V gene has CDR1 SGHKS and CDR2 YYEKEE (reference sequence). Trimming removed 7 bases from V and 6 bases from J; junction bases left unmatched: 7. The CDR3 is made up of 13 amino acids.

This chain joins TRBV2 and TRBJ2-7, with a possible D match to TRBD1 (5 bases). Germline V gene lookup returns CDR1 SNHLY and CDR2 FYNNEI. V lost 6 bases and J 1 base, leaving 13 bases between the germline ends. The CDR3 sequence is 14 residues long. CDR3: CASRMTVESYEQYF. CDR3 DNA sequence: TGTGCCAGCAGAATGACAGTGGAGTCCTACGAGCAGTACTTC.

V and J are TRBV4-1 and TRBJ1-1, with D unresolved. Trimming removed 2 bases at V and 0 bases at J, with 7 bases between. The CDR3 is 14 residues long. The V gene's germline CDR1 is MGHRA and CDR2 YSYEKL. The CDR3 DNA is TGCGCCAGCAGCCAACCAGACCTGAACACTGAAGCTTTCTTT. It yields the protein CASSQPDLNTEAFF.

The J gene is TRBJ2-4, the V gene TRBV7-8, with TRBD2 matching 13 bases. V shed 5 bases and J 3 bases; nucleotides not matched to a gene: 10. The CDR3 has 18 residues. From germline, CDR1 is SGHVS and CDR2 FQNEAQ. This CDR3 is CASSLGLAGEGIKNIQYF. As DNA, the CDR3 is TGTGCCAGCAGCCTTGGACTAGCGGGGGAGGGAATCAAAAACATTCAGTACTTC.

This clone is labeled as medium-sized. V usage is TRBV4-3 and J usage is TRBJ1-1, with D uncertain. Germline V gene sequence: CDR1 LGHNA, CDR2 YSLEER. The CDR3 has 13 residues. Deletions cut 1 base from V and 7 bases from J, with 10 bases between. The CDR3 loop is CASSQGEEREAFF. The CDR3 coding sequence is TGCGCCAGCAGCCAAGGGGAAGAGCGTGAAGCTTTCTTT.